This T cell receptor beta chain is drawn from a study of cytomegalovirus exposure and HLA in healthy donors. Broader study findings: In vitro, a few CMV-associated chains proved specific for CMV antigens.

The germline V gene has CDR1 LNHDA and CDR2 SQIVND (reference sequence). The junction had 9 bases not matched to a gene; V was cut back by 5 bases and J by 0 bases. This CDR3 is built from 16 residues. With regard to this clone: Its target is unknown.

PCR employed 60 Vbeta and 13 Jbeta primers. Produced via immunoSEQ multiplex PCR; TCRdb's table is partial and in-frame only. The sample consists of fewer than 180,000 clones, about 85% of them appearing once. The rearrangement links TRBV19 to TRBJ2-7, with 8 bases identical to TRBD2. The source is a human donor in good health. Sequences were obtained from PBMCs. In DNA, the CDR3 is TGTGCCAGTAGTGAGGGACTAGGCCTCAACTCCTACGAGCAGTACTTC. Its protein product is CASSEGLGLNSYEQYF.